This entry concerns a single T cell receptor beta chain. Its antigen is unknown. This sample stems from a study of cytomegalovirus exposure and HLA in healthy donors. Study-wide results and limits: Rare sequences made up most TCRs, while some public TCRs were found in many donors. Some V segments, including TRBV6-2 and TRBV6-3, were excluded as indistinguishable. Relative to the approximately 670-donor mean, N-insertions were reportedly fewer in an Asian-associated ancestry cluster in a later analysis.

PCR was performed using 60 Vbeta and 13 Jbeta primers. Repertoires were generated with immunoSEQ multiplex PCR, while TCRdb's copy carries only in-frame clones and drops some. The table has about 170,000 clones, almost 75% seen once. Germline CDR1 and CDR2: SQVTM and ANQGSEA. The V end was cut by 5 bases, the J end by 0 bases, with 9 bases between. The CDR3 is made up of 13 amino acids. The chain couples TRBV29-1 to TRBJ2-3, with D perhaps TRBD1 (5 bases). The material sequenced was PBMCs. The clonotype was recovered from a woman aged 18-30 years in good health and CMV-seropositive. The CDR3 protein is CSVTGSSTDTQYF. CDR3 coding DNA: TGCAGCGTTACAGGATCGAGCACAGATACGCAGTATTTT.